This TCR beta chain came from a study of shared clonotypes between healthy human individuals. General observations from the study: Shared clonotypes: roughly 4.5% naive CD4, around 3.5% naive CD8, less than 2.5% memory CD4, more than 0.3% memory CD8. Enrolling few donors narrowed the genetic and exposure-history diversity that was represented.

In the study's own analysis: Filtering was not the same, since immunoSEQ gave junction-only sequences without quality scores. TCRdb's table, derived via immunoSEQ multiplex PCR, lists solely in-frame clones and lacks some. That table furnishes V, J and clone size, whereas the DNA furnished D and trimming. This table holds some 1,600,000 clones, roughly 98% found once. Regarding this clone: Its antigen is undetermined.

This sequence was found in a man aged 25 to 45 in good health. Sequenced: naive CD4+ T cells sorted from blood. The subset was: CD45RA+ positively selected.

CDR3 sequence reads: CASSLGYSTTEQFF. CDR3 DNA: TGTGCCAGCAGCTTAGGATATAGCACCACCGAGCAGTTCTTC. The V call is TRBV7-8, the J call TRBJ2-1, with no clear D. This CDR3 has 14 residues. V gave up 1 base and J gave up 10 bases, with 14 bases separating them. Germline V lookup: CDR1 SGHVS, CDR2 FQNEAQ.